Presented here are 29 T cell receptor beta chains from one specimen sequenced in a study of control samples from healthy donors and cancer patients. The method was immunoSEQ multiplex PCR; TCRdb's version includes in-frame clones alone and lacks a portion of them. Altogether about 130,000 clones are present, 90% being singletons, with the ten largest covering 2% to 2.5%. What was sequenced was blood. These receptors came from a young man in good health.

This rearrangement joins TRBV2 to TRBJ2-1; 11 bases are shared with TRBD2. The CDR3 sequence is 15 residues long. Germline-derived CDR1 and CDR2 are SNHLY and FYNNEI. The V and J ends lost 2 bases and 7 bases, in that order; junction bases with no gene match: 4. The CDR3 is CASSELLAGENEQFF. CDR3 nucleotide sequence: TGTGCCAGCAGTGAACTACTAGCGGGAGAGAATGAGCAGTTCTTC.

The chain is built from TRBV19 and TRBJ2-1, with TRBD2 matching over 9 bases. V lost 6 bases to trimming and J lost 10 bases; unmatched junction nucleotides: 13. The CDR3 is 15 residues long. Germline loops: CDR1 LNHDA, CDR2 SQIVND (reference sequence). In DNA form, the CDR3 reads TGTGCCAGTAGCCCCAGGGTAGCGGGGGTGGGAGAGCAGTTCTTC. Translating gives CASSPRVAGVGEQFF.

This sequence joins TRBV5-4 and TRBJ2-2; a possible D gene is TRBD1 (5 bases). The CDR3 contains 16 residues. Germline lookup yields CDR1 SGHNT and CDR2 YYREEE (reference sequence). V gave up 4 bases and J gave up 2 bases, with 15 bases separating them. This CDR3 reads CASSPTDGHNTGELFF. In DNA, the CDR3 is TGTGCCAGCAGCCCCACGGACGGACATAACACCGGGGAGCTGTTTTTT.

The rearrangement uses TRBV27 and TRBJ2-5, with 10 bases aligning to TRBD2. The V and J ends lost 5 bases and 3 bases, in that order; junction bases with no gene match: 12. The germline gives CDR1 MNHEY, CDR2 SMNVEV (reference sequence). This CDR3 has 17 residues. The CDR3 region is CASSPYRPTSGKETQYF. The CDR3 DNA reads as TGTGCCAGCAGTCCATACCGTCCTACTAGCGGGAAAGAGACCCAGTACTTC.

This sequence joins TRBV3-1 (or the pseudogene TRBV3-2) and TRBJ2-7; no clear D. The CDR3 spans 16 residues. Germline V lookup: CDR1 LGHDT, CDR2 YNNKEL (reference sequence). The V end was cut by 4 bases, the J end by 6 bases, with 22 bases between. The CDR3 nucleotides read TGTGCCAGCAGCCCCGGAGTGACCCTTCGGGCCTCCGAGCAGTACTTC. Translating gives CASSPGVTLRASEQYF.

The J gene is TRBJ2-3, the V gene TRBV9, with D hard to call. This CDR3 has 17 amino acids. V was shortened by 0 bases and J by 2 bases, with 16 bases between the two germline ends. CDR1 and CDR2 (germline): SGDLS, YYNGEE. CDR3 nucleotides: TGTGCCAGCAGCGTAGCCGGGCTTTCAACTCCCACAGATACGCAGTATTTT. Translated, it gives CASSVAGLSTPTDTQYF.

The J gene is TRBJ1-6, the V gene TRBV28; unclear D gene. The germline V and J ends were trimmed by 6 bases and 6 bases, with 21 bases remaining between them. The V gene's germline CDR1 is MDHEN and CDR2 SYDVKM. The CDR3 has 17 amino acids. In DNA form, the CDR3 reads TGTGCCAGCAGCCGCCTACCACAGAGTCGGGCTAATTCACCCCTCCACTTT. Protein: CASSRLPQSRANSPLHF.

This clone has a single count. The chain recombines TRBV12-3 or TRBV12-4 with TRBJ1-5; the D is unclear. Trimming shortened V by 6 bases and J by 5 bases, and 11 bases separated the two germline ends. The CDR3 length is 13 residues. CDR3 coding DNA: TGTGCCAGCAGCTACTCACCCGATCAGCCCCAGCATTTT. Its translation is CASSYSPDQPQHF.

There are a few counts of this clone. The chain uses TRBV9 and TRBJ2-5; D might be TRBD1 (5 bases). The CDR3 has 15 amino acids. Germline V gene sequence: CDR1 SGDLS, CDR2 YYNGEE. Trimming left V 4 bases short and J 1 base short, with 14 bases between. This CDR3 reads CASSPLAGLQETQYF. CDR3 nucleotides: TGTGCCAGCAGCCCCCTCGCAGGGCTCCAAGAGACCCAGTACTTC. The complete variable domain, with remaining parts taken from reference TRBV9 and TRBJ2-5, reads DSGVTQTPKHLITATGQRVTLRCSPRSGDLSVYWYQQSLDQGLQFLIQYYNGEERAKGNILERFSAQQFPDLHSELNLSSLELGDSALYFCASSPLAGLQETQYFGPGTRLLVL.

This chain connects TRBV30 to TRBJ2-5, with TRBD2 identical over 10 bases. J was trimmed by 2 bases and V by 0 bases; bases with no gene match: 9. Germline lookup yields CDR1 GTSNPN and CDR2 SVGIG (reference sequence). This CDR3 comprises 17 residues. This CDR3 is CAWSVGLAGVGQETQYF. The DNA for the CDR3 is TGTGCCTGGAGTGTCGGTCTAGCGGGAGTAGGGCAAGAGACCCAGTACTTC.

The chain employs TRBV21-1 and TRBJ1-1. TRBV21-1 is marked as a pseudogene. This CDR3 contains 8 residues. The CDR3 DNA follows: TGTGCCAGCAGAGGAACTTTCTTT. As protein: CASRGTFF.

This chain uses TRBV9 with TRBJ2-5; TRBD1 aligns across 9 bases. V gave up 2 bases and J gave up 5 bases; unmatched junction bases: 10. Germline CDR1 is SGDLS and CDR2 is YYNGEE. This CDR3 region has 16 residues. CDR3 in DNA: TGTGCCAGCAGCGTTCAATCACAGGGGGCGAAGGAGACCCAGTACTTC. It translates to CASSVQSQGAKETQYF.

The V and J genes are TRBV11-3 and TRBJ2-5; weak D call: TRBD1 (6 bases). The CDR3 length is 17 residues. Trimming cost V 3 bases and J 1 base, with 18 bases left between them. Germline V gene lookup returns CDR1 SGHNT and CDR2 YENEEA. In DNA form, the CDR3 reads TGTGCCAGCAGCTTGGCCTTCGCAGGGGAGTCCCAAGAGACCCAGTACTTC. Translated: CASSLAFAGESQETQYF.

With regard to this clone: Since no conserved phenylalanine or tryptophan closes the CDR3, a read error is the likely cause. The chain combines TRBV7-9 with TRBJ1-2; TRBD1 matches 8 bases. This CDR3 spans 14 amino acids. V dropped 4 bases and J dropped 7; count of bases not matched to a gene: 8. Germline V gene lookup returns CDR1 SEHNR and CDR2 FQNEAQ (reference sequence). The CDR3 nucleotides read TGTGCCAGCAGCTATATCGGACAGGGCCTTGGCTACACCCTC. It specifies CASSYIGQGLGYTL.

This chain uses TRBV25-1 with TRBJ2-3; 7 nucleotides match TRBD1. The CDR3 loop spans 14 amino acids. V was clipped by 8 bases and J by 0 bases; unmatched bases: 5. Germline V gene data show CDR1 as MGHDK and CDR2 as SYGVNS. The CDR3 DNA follows: TGTGCCAGCCGGGGACAGAGTAGCACAGATACGCAGTATTTT. Translation gives CASRGQSSTDTQYF.

The genes are TRBV12-3 or TRBV12-4 and TRBJ1-3; D call uncertain. There are 13 residues in the CDR3. V lost 3 bases and J 4 bases, leaving 7 bases between the germline ends. CDR3 DNA: TGTGCCAGCAGTTTCGTTTTAGGAAACACCATATATTTT. Its protein product is CASSFVLGNTIYF.

The chain combines TRBV5-6 with TRBJ2-7, with 13 bases aligning to TRBD2. Germline trimming cut 5 bases from V and 3 bases from J; bases unmatched to any gene: 5. CDR1 and CDR2 (germline): SGHDT, YYEEEE. The CDR3 is 15 residues long. The CDR3 is CASSGGTSGNYEQYV. The CDR3 region has the DNA TGTGCCAGCAGTGGGGGGACTAGCGGGAACTACGAGCAGTACGTC.

J is TRBJ1-6 and V is TRBV5-1; TRBD1 agrees at 10 bases. The length of the CDR3 is 15 residues. Germline V gives CDR1 SGHRS, CDR2 YFSETQ. V shed 0 bases and J 7 bases; nucleotides not matched to a gene: 1. CDR3 nucleotides: TGCGCCAGCAGCTTGGAGGGACAGGGGAATTCACCCCTCCACTTT. This codes for CASSLEGQGNSPLHF.

This chain uses TRBV5-1 with TRBJ1-6, with 9 bases fitting TRBD1. In germline, CDR1 is SGHRS, CDR2 YFSETQ. V shed 0 bases and J 10 bases; nucleotides not matched to a gene: 5. This CDR3 contains 15 residues. The CDR3 protein is CASSLETGGQSPLHF. The DNA for the CDR3 is TGCGCCAGCAGCTTGGAGACAGGGGGACAATCACCCCTCCACTTT.

This chain connects TRBV3-1 (or the pseudogene TRBV3-2) to TRBJ1-6, with TRBD1 matching over 9 bases. This CDR3 comprises 15 residues. Germline V CDR1 and CDR2: LGHDT, YNNKEL (reference sequence). Trimming removed 4 bases from V and 6 bases from J; junction bases left unmatched: 4. The CDR3: CASSLRTGVNSPLHF. DNA of the CDR3: TGTGCCAGCAGCCTCCGGACAGGGGTTAATTCACCCCTCCACTTT.

The chain recombines TRBV19 with TRBJ1-5; 7 bases are shared with TRBD1. The ends lost 1 base at V and 6 bases at J; junction bases unmatched: 6. Per germline, CDR1 LNHDA and CDR2 SQIVND (reference sequence). The CDR3 length is 15 residues. CDR3: CASSIGQGIAQPQHF. For the CDR3, the DNA is TGTGCCAGTAGTATAGGACAGGGAATTGCTCAGCCCCAGCATTTT.

This chain uses TRBV28 with TRBJ1-1; TRBD1 is a possible D gene (6 bases). V was trimmed by 5 bases and J by 8 bases, leaving 12 bases between them. The CDR3 is made up of 12 amino acids. Germline V CDR1 and CDR2: MDHEN, SYDVKM. The CDR3 spells CASSPGQSEAFF. The CDR3 nucleotides are TGTGCCAGCAGTCCAGGACAGAGCGAAGCTTTCTTT.

This clone occurred once. V usage is TRBV15 and J usage is TRBJ1-4; weak D call: TRBD1 (6 bases). Germline CDR1 reads LNHNV; CDR2 reads YYDKDF (reference sequence). The CDR3 is 14 residues long. Trimming left V 5 bases short and J 3 bases short, with 10 bases between. The CDR3 loop reads CATSEQGSNEKLFF. CDR3 sequence (DNA): TGTGCCACCAGCGAACAGGGATCTAATGAAAAACTGTTTTTT.

The chain couples TRBV10-3 to TRBJ2-1, with 9 bases that match TRBD1. V was clipped by 0 bases and J by 4 bases; unmatched bases: 4. This CDR3 is built from 16 residues. The germline gives CDR1 ENHRY, CDR2 SYGVKD. The chain's CDR3 is CAISESDRGVYNEQFF. For the CDR3, the DNA is TGTGCCATCAGTGAGTCTGACAGGGGGGTTTACAATGAGCAGTTCTTC.

This chain connects TRBV2 to TRBJ1-1; possibly TRBD1 for D (5 bases). Trimming removed 8 bases from V and 4 bases from J, with 14 bases in between. Germline CDR1 and CDR2: SNHLY and FYNNEI. There are 13 residues in the CDR3. The DNA of the CDR3 is TGTGCCAGCGGACGGGGCGACAGCACTGAAGCTTTCTTT. Encoded protein: CASGRGDSTEAFF.

The chain recombines TRBV28 with TRBJ1-6, with D perhaps TRBD1 (6 bases). CDR1 MDHEN and CDR2 SYDVKM come from the germline V gene. CDR3 length: 15 amino acids. The V end lost 3 bases, the J end lost 7 bases, and 13 bases lay between the germline ends. The CDR3 DNA reads as TGTGCCAGCAGTTTCTCTGGACAGCCAAATTCACCCCTCCACTTT. Its protein is CASSFSGQPNSPLHF.

This chain uses TRBV24-1 with TRBJ1-1; TRBD1 might be the D (5 bases). Trimming removed 9 bases at V and 1 base at J, with 17 bases between. Germline CDR1 is KGHDR and CDR2 is SFDVKD. The CDR3 has 15 amino acids. The CDR3 sequence: CATANGRQPNTEAFF. The CDR3 nucleotides are TGTGCCACCGCAAACGGCCGACAGCCGAACACTGAAGCTTTCTTT.

Note on this clone: At the DNA level, this CDR3 is encoded by other sequences in the same sample as well. V gene TRBV6-5 combines with J gene TRBJ1-1; unclear D gene. The germline V gene encodes CDR1 MNHEY and CDR2 SVGAGI. This CDR3 comprises 13 residues. Trimming pared 2 bases from V and 1 base from J, leaving 5 bases between. CDR3 loop: CASSYLQNTEAFF. Written as DNA, the CDR3 is TGTGCCAGCAGTTACCTCCAGAACACTGAAGCTTTCTTT.

This sequence joins TRBV5-4 and TRBJ1-6; TRBD1 matches at 7 bases. The CDR3 covers 15 residues. Germline V gene data show CDR1 as SGHNT and CDR2 as YYREEE (reference sequence). V lost 4 bases to trimming and J lost 5 bases; unmatched junction nucleotides: 6. The CDR3 sequence: CASSTYRGDNSPLHF. The CDR3 DNA sequence: TGTGCCAGCAGCACCTACAGGGGAGATAATTCACCCCTCCACTTT.